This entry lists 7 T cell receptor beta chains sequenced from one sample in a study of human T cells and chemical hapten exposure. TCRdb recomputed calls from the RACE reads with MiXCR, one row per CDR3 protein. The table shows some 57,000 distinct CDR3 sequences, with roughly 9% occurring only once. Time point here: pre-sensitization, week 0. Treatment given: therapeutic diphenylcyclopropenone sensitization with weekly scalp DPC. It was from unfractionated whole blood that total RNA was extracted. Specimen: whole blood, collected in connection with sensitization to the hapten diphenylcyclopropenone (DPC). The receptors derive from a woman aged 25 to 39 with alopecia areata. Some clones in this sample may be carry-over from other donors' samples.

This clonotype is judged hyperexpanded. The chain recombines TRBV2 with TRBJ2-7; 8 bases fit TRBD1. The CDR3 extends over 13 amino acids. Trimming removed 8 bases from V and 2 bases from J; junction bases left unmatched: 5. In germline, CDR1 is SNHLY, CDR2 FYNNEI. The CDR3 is CASDGQGPYEQYF. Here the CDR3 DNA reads TGTGCCAGCGACGGACAGGGACCCTACGAGCAGTACTTC.

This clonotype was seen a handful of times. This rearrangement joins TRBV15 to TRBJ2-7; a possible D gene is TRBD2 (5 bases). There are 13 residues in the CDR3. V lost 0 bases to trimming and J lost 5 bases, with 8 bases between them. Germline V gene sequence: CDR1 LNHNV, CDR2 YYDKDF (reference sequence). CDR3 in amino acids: CATSRDFGDEQYF. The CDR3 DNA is TGTGCCACCAGCAGAGATTTCGGGGACGAGCAGTACTTC.

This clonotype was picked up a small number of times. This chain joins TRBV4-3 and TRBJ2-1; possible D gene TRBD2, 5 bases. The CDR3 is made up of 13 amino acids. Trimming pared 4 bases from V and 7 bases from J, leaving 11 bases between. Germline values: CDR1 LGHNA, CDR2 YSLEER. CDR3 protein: CASSLDTGNEQFF. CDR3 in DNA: TGCGCCAGCAGCCTAGATACGGGAAATGAGCAGTTCTTC.

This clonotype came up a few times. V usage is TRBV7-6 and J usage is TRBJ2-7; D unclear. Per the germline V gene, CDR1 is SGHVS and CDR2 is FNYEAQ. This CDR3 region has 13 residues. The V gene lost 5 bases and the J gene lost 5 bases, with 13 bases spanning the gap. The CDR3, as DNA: TGTGCCAGCAGCCCTTTGGGTCTCCACGAGCAGTACTTC. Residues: CASSPLGLHEQYF.

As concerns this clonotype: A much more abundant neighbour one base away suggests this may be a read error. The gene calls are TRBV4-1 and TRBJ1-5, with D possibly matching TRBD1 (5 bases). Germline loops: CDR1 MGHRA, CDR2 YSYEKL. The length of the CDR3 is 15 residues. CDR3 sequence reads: CASSQGTERNQPQRF. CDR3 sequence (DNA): TGCGCCAGCAGCCAGGGGACTGAGCGCAATCAGCCCCAGCGTTTT.

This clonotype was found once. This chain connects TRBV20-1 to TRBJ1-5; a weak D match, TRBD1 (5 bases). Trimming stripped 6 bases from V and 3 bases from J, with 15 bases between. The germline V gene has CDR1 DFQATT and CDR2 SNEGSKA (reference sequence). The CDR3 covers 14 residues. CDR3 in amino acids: CSAKRGSPNQPQHF. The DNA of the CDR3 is TGCAGTGCGAAAAGGGGCAGTCCCAATCAGCCCCAGCATTTT.

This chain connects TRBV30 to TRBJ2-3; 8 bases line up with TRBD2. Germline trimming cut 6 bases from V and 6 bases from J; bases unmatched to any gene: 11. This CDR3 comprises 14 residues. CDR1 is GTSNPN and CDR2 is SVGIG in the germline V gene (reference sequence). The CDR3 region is CACPRGGGYDTQYF. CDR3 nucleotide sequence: TGTGCCTGCCCTAGGGGCGGGGGGTACGATACGCAGTATTTT.